These 2 T cell receptor beta chains came from one sample sequenced in a study of cytomegalovirus exposure and HLA in healthy donors. The PCR used 60 Vbeta and 13 Jbeta primers. Clones were sequenced by immunoSEQ multiplex PCR, and TCRdb holds only the in-frame ones, with some missing. Of around 99,000 clones listed, roughly three quarters are singletons. Material: PBMCs. These receptor sequences come from a man aged 18 to 30 in good health and CMV-seronegative.

This clone was found a few times. The chain links TRBV7-8 to TRBJ2-1; TRBD2 agrees at 7 bases. Germline V gives CDR1 SGHVS, CDR2 FQNEAQ. J was trimmed by 9 bases and V by 5 bases; bases with no gene match: 13. CDR3 size: 15 residues. CDR3 protein: CASSPQRSSGSEQFF. As DNA, the CDR3 is TGTGCCAGCAGCCCCCAACGGTCTAGCGGCAGTGAGCAGTTCTTC.

In regard to this clone: Within the sample, other DNA sequences also encode this same CDR3. The rearrangement joins TRBV14 to TRBJ2-2, with 9 bases fitting TRBD1. The V and J ends lost 4 bases and 4 bases, in that order; junction bases with no gene match: 4. In germline, CDR1 is SGHDN, CDR2 FVKESK. The CDR3 sequence is 15 residues long. CDR3 region: CASSPTGGGTGELFF. In nucleotides, the CDR3 is TGTGCCAGCAGCCCGACAGGGGGAGGCACCGGGGAGCTGTTTTTT.